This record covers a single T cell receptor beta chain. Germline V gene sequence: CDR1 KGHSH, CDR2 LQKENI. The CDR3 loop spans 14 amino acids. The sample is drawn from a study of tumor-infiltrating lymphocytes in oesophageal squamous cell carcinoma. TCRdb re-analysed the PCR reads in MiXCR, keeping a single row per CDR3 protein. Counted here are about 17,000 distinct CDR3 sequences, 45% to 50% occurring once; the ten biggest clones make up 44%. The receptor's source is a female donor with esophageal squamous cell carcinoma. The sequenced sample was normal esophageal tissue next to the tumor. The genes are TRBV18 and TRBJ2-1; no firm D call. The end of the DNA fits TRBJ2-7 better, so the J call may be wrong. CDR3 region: CASSPVGSIYEQYF. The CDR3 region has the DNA TGTGCCAGCTCACCGGTCGGGTCTATATACGAGCAGTACTTC.